A selection of T cell receptor beta chains follows, all from one sample in a study of blood T cell repertoires in COVID-19. Clones were sequenced by immunoSEQ multiplex PCR, and TCRdb holds only the in-frame ones, with some missing. This table has about 190,000 clones, around 79% appearing once. Sequenced: peripheral blood. Receptors originate from a man aged 60-69 years with active or convalescent COVID-19. Both conserved end residues are part of each CDR3. Each record gives: J gene, D gene, clone size, V gene, CDR3 DNA, CDR3 protein. D genes are given only for firm matches. Clone size appears in some rows only: once, few, many, or a class for an expanded clone.

>TRBJ1-2|.|.|TRBV6-1
TGTGCCAGCAGTGAAAGTGTGACGGGCTATGGCTACACCTTC
CASSESVTGYGYTF
>TRBJ1-1|.|few|TRBV4-2
TGTGCCAGCAGCCAAGATCAAACGGGGGGCGGTAATTGGATGAACACTGAAGCTTTCTTT
CASSQDQTGGGNWMNTEAFF
>TRBJ1-1|.|.|TRBV7-7
TGTGCCAGCAGCTTTCGTGCCGTTCGAAGGGAGGGTGGGTGCACTGAAGCTTTCTTT
CASSFRAVRREGGCTEAFF
>TRBJ2-7|.|.|TRBV7-9
TGTGCCAGCAGCTCCTACAGGGACTACGAGCAGTACTTC
CASSSYRDYEQYF
>TRBJ1-3|TRBD1|.|TRBV6-5
TGTGCCAGCAGTCCCGACAGGGGGCTTGGAAACACCATATATTTT
CASSPDRGLGNTIYF
>TRBJ2-3|TRBD2|few|TRBV28
TGTGCCAGCAGTTTATTAGCAGGGAGGGGCACAGATACGCAGTATTTT
CASSLLAGRGTDTQYF
>TRBJ1-2|TRBD1|.|TRBV4-3
TGCGCCAGCAGCCTAACAACTGGACAGGGAGCCTACACCTTC
CASSLTTGQGAYTF
>TRBJ2-7|TRBD1|.|TRBV28
TGTGCCAGCAGCTTCCTCGGACAGGGCCCCTACGAGCAGTACTTC
CASSFLGQGPYEQYF
>TRBJ2-4|TRBD1|.|TRBV20-1
TGCAGTGCTAGTGAGGGACAGTTAATAGCCAAAAACATTCAGTACTTC
CSASEGQLIAKNIQYF
>TRBJ2-2|TRBD2|.|TRBV7-3
TGTGCCAGCAGCTCTGGGACTAGCGGGGACACCGGGGAGCTGTTTTTT
CASSSGTSGDTGELFF
>TRBJ2-7|TRBD1|.|TRBV11-2
TGTGCCAGCAGCTTAGGTCGGACAGGCTACGAGCAGTACTTC
CASSLGRTGYEQYF
>TRBJ1-1|.|.|TRBV9
TGTGCCAGCAGCGGCCCGTCAGGTACGGTTACTGAAGCTTTCTTT
CASSGPSGTVTEAFF
>TRBJ2-1|.|once|TRBV25-1
TGTGCTGGACAGTCGAGCTCCTACAATGAGCAGTTCTTC
CAGQSSSYNEQFF
>TRBJ2-1|TRBD1|.|TRBV29-1
TGCAGCGTTGAGCGTCCGTCGGGACAGGTGGACAATGAGCAGTTCTTC
CSVERPSGQVDNEQFF
>TRBJ1-2|.|.|TRBV27
TGTGCCAGCAGTCCCCGTACGGGTGGCTACACCTTC
CASSPRTGGYTF
>TRBJ2-7|TRBD1|.|TRBV5-1
TGCGCCAGCAGCGACGGACAGGGGTGGCTATACGAGCAGTACTTC
CASSDGQGWLYEQYF
>TRBJ2-1|TRBD2|once|TRBV5-1
TGCGCCAGCAGCTTCGGGCTAGCGGGAGCCTACAATGAGCAGTTCTTC
CASSFGLAGAYNEQFF
>TRBJ1-2|TRBD1|few|TRBV7-8
TGTGCCAGCAGCTTAGCTGGGGGACAGCTCAACTATGGCTACACCTTC
CASSLAGGQLNYGYTF
>TRBJ2-1|TRBD1|.|TRBV19
TGTGCCAGTAGTATCCGGGACGACAGGGACAATGAGCAGTTCTTC
CASSIRDDRDNEQFF
>TRBJ2-7|.|.|TRBV12-2
TGTGCAAGTCGCCGTATTCGGGACAGGAGGTCGGGCGAGCAGTACTTC
CASRRIRDRRSGEQYF
>TRBJ1-2|.|.|TRBV6-5
TGTGCCAGCGGCACCAGGGTTGAATATGGCTACACCTTC
CASGTRVEYGYTF
>TRBJ2-5|.|.|TRBV9
TGTGCCAGCTCCGGGGTCTTGGGGACCCAGTACTTC
CASSGVLGTQYF
>TRBJ2-7|.|.|TRBV27
TGTGCCAGCAGTTTAATCCCCCCAGGGAACGGCTACGAGCAGTACTTC
CASSLIPPGNGYEQYF
>TRBJ1-3|TRBD1|few|TRBV5-1
TGCGCCAGCAGCTGGGGGGACAGGGGAATTTCTGGAAACACCATATATTTT
CASSWGDRGISGNTIYF
>TRBJ2-7|.|.|TRBV5-6
TGTGCCAGCAGCTATGGACTCACCTACGAGCAGTACTTC
CASSYGLTYEQYF
>TRBJ2-2|.|.|TRBV5-1
TGCGCCAGCAGCTTGCCCCCGGGACTTACGAACACCGGGGAGCTGTTTTTT
CASSLPPGLTNTGELFF
>TRBJ2-7|.|.|TRBV2
TGTGCCAGCAGCCCGGGGAGGGGGGTCTACGAGCAGTACTTC
CASSPGRGVYEQYF
>TRBJ1-2|.|once|TRBV30
TGTGCCTGGACCGAGGTCCTTAACTATGGCTACACCTTC
CAWTEVLNYGYTF
>TRBJ1-4|TRBD1|.|TRBV28
TGTGCCAGCAGCGACATTACAGGGGGCGCGGGTGGGGAAAAACTGTTTTTT
CASSDITGGAGGEKLFF
>TRBJ1-6|.|medium-sized|TRBV27
TGTGCCAGCAGTTTATCATTCGGTAGCTCCTATAATTCACCCCTCCACTTT
CASSLSFGSSYNSPLHF
>TRBJ2-7|TRBD2|.|TRBV28
TGTGCCAGCAGTTCTCCCGGACTAGCTAGATACGAGCAGTACTTC
CASSSPGLARYEQYF
>TRBJ2-2|TRBD2|.|TRBV27
TGTGCCAGCAGTTTATTAGCGGGAGCTATCGGGGAGCTGTTTTTT
CASSLLAGAIGELFF
>TRBJ2-7|TRBD2|once|TRBV5-1
TGCGCCAGCAGCTTGGTTCTAGCGGGAGCGGGCTACGAGCAGTACTTC
CASSLVLAGAGYEQYF
>TRBJ2-5|TRBD2|.|TRBV7-2
TGTGCCAGCAGCTTTGGACTAGCGGGAGGCCTAGGAGAGACCCAGTACTTC
CASSFGLAGGLGETQYF
>TRBJ2-7|TRBD1|many|TRBV9
TGTGCCAGCAGCAAAGGCGGGGGACAGGGCCCTAACGAGCAGTACTTC
CASSKGGGQGPNEQYF
>TRBJ1-5|.|.|TRBV28
TGTGCCAGCAGTACTAATCAGCCCCAGCATTTT
CASSTNQPQHF
>TRBJ1-5|TRBD1|once|TRBV30
TGTGCCTGGAGTATTGGTGACAGGGGGCGTCAGCCCCAGCATTTT
CAWSIGDRGRQPQHF
>TRBJ2-7|TRBD2|.|TRBV5-4
TGTGCCAGCAGCTTCTCTAGCGGGTCGAGCTCCTACGAGCAGTACTTC
CASSFSSGSSSYEQYF
>TRBJ1-1|TRBD1|.|TRBV19
TGTGCCAGTAGGACCGGGACAGGAGGGGTGAACACTGAAGCTTTCTTT
CASRTGTGGVNTEAFF
>TRBJ2-3|TRBD2|.|TRBV7-3
TGTGCCAGCAGCCCGGGGGGTCTTTTGGATACGCAGTATTTT
CASSPGGLLDTQYF
>TRBJ2-7|.|.|TRBV19
TGTGCCAGTAGTATTGGAGCTGACTACGAGCAGTACTTC
CASSIGADYEQYF
>TRBJ2-2|.|.|TRBV9
TGTGCCAGCAGCTTCCTCACCGGGGAGCTGTTTTTT
CASSFLTGELFF
>TRBJ2-7|.|.|TRBV6-5
TGTGCCAGCAGTCCTACAGCGGACTCAAACTACGAGCAGTACTTC
CASSPTADSNYEQYF
>TRBJ2-7|TRBD1|.|TRBV5-6
TGTGCCAGCAGCCCGATCGGGTCCAGGGGGAGTAACGAGCAGTACTTC
CASSPIGSRGSNEQYF
>TRBJ2-3|.|.|TRBV21-1
TGTGCCAGCAGCAAAGAAGGGGGGACAGCCAAATTAACAGATACGCAGTATTTT
CASSKEGGTAKLTDTQYF
>TRBJ2-2|TRBD2|.|TRBV7-3
TGTGCCAGCAGCCCACACACTTCTAGCGGGAGGATCGGGGAGCTGTTTTTT
CASSPHTSSGRIGELFF
>TRBJ2-3|.|.|TRBV18
TGTGCCAGCTCCCCGACTCCCGAATCGGATACGCAGTATTTT
CASSPTPESDTQYF
>TRBJ1-6|TRBD1|.|TRBV6-5
TGTGCCAGTCAACGGACAGGGAGTTCACCCCTCCACTTT
CASQRTGSSPLHF
>TRBJ2-3|TRBD1|.|TRBV4-2
TGTGCCAGCAGCCAACGGACAGGGAACACAGATACGCAGTATTTT
CASSQRTGNTDTQYF
>TRBJ1-4|.|.|TRBV4-1
TGCGCCAGCAGCCAAGATCTAGGGGGTTGGGGGAAACTGTTTTTT
CASSQDLGGWGKLFF
>TRBJ1-6|TRBD1|.|TRBV19
TGTGCCAGTATGCCTCCCGGGACAGGGTCAGCTACACCCCTCCACTTT
CASMPPGTGSATPLHF
>TRBJ1-1|.|.|TRBV5-4
TGTGCCAGCAGCTTCTCGGGCACTGAAGCTTTCTTT
CASSFSGTEAFF
>TRBJ1-1|.|.|TRBV5-1
TGCGCCAGCAGCTTCTGGGGGGAGAGCACTGAAGCTTTCTTT
CASSFWGESTEAFF
>TRBJ1-1|.|.|TRBV10-1
TGCGCCAGCAGTGACGTCCCCCTAGAGAAGACAGCTATGAACACTGAAGCTTTCTTT
CASSDVPLEKTAMNTEAFF
>TRBJ2-2|TRBD1|.|TRBV18
TGTGCCAGCTCACCAAGGACAGGGAACACCGGGGAGCTGTTTTTT
CASSPRTGNTGELFF
>TRBJ1-6|TRBD1|few|TRBV20-1
TGCAGTGTGCAGGGGGAGTCACCCCTCCACTTT
CSVQGESPLHF